This TCR beta chain was identified in a study of shared clonotypes between healthy human individuals. Donors comprised healthy HIV-negative adults lacking recent acute infections or vaccinations. DNA from unsorted PBMC was sequenced on ten immunoSEQ deep assay plates. TCRdb's copy holds only in-frame clones and misses some; the assay was immunoSEQ multiplex PCR. The repertoire holds roughly 480,000 clones, around 79% seen once, with roughly 12% in the top ten. This CDR3 has 11 residues. Trimming took 8 bases from V and 11 from J, leaving 15 bases between them. The germline gives CDR1 SNHLY, CDR2 FYNNEI.

The sequence derives from a woman aged 40-49 years in good health. Some clones in this sample may be carry-over from other donors' samples. The V call is TRBV2, the J call TRBJ2-5; D may correspond to TRBD1 or TRBD2 (7 bases each). Sample: PBMCs. The CDR3 sequence is CASDREGRQYF. The CDR3, as DNA: TGTGCCAGCGACAGGGAGGGTAGGCAGTACTTC.